The rows below give T cell receptor beta chains drawn from one sample of a study of blood T cell repertoires in COVID-19. Method: immunoSEQ multiplex PCR; TCRdb's copy keeps in-frame clones and lacks some. Seen here are a few hundred thousand clones, roughly 90% observed once, and the top ten hold about 0.8%. Sample: peripheral blood. The source of these receptors is a woman in her 30s with acute or convalescent COVID-19. The CDR3 runs from the conserved cysteine through the conserved F or W.

TRBJ1-1 | TRBV19 | CASSIFQTASNTEAFF
TRBJ1-6 | TRBV5-6 | CASSSTSQGAKNSPLHF
TRBJ2-3 | TRBV7-7 | CASSLVETSGIEGLSTDTQYF
TRBJ2-7 | TRBV6-6 | CASRRQGAPYEQYF
TRBJ1-4 | TRBV7-2 | CASSFTGGLNEKLFF
TRBJ1-5 | TRBV29-1 | CSVIGTDKNQPQHF
TRBJ2-1 | TRBV19 | CASCSGNNEQFF
TRBJ1-1 | TRBV18 | CASSPRTGGRRNTEAFF
TRBJ2-7 | TRBV7-8 | CASSLGTYEQYF
TRBJ2-1 | TRBV7-9 | CASSPRAGATYNEQFF
TRBJ2-7 | TRBV6-1 | CASSGFSGRPTRGYEQYF
TRBJ2-2 | TRBV29-1 | CSVELAENTGELFF
TRBJ1-2 | TRBV19 | CACEKTTGGYGYTF
TRBJ2-7 | TRBV18 | CASSPPRGLLSGTNSYEQYF
TRBJ2-1 | TRBV6-5 | CASSYSTRNEQFF
TRBJ2-1 | TRBV7-2 | CASSSGLAGNNEQFF
TRBJ2-7 | TRBV9 | CASSVTGTVDEQYF
TRBJ1-2 | TRBV29-1 | CSAKTGVYGYTF
TRBJ2-5 | TRBV5-1 | CASSSTGLAAQETQYF
TRBJ2-3 | TRBV2 | CATNARGFTDTQYF
TRBJ1-4 | TRBV4-3 | CASSTGEGRSNEKLFF
TRBJ2-1 | TRBV28 | CASSSPPMAGNSEQFF